Below, 15 T cell receptor beta chains from the same sample are listed, as sequenced in a study of blood T cell repertoires in COVID-19. The method was immunoSEQ multiplex PCR; TCRdb's version includes in-frame clones alone and lacks a portion of them. This table has approximately 130,000 clones, about 90% appearing once. Input material: peripheral blood. These receptors all come from a woman aged 45 to 65 who had recovered from COVID-19.

This chain joins TRBV5-1 and TRBJ1-1; 8 positions match TRBD1. V lost 4 bases to trimming and J lost 5 bases; unmatched junction nucleotides: 10. The CDR3 totals 15 residues. Germline V gene lookup returns CDR1 SGHRS and CDR2 YFSETQ. The CDR3 region has the DNA TGCGCCAGCAGCCCCTTTTTGACAGGGGAGACTGAAGCTTTCTTT. Its protein is CASSPFLTGETEAFF.

This sequence joins TRBV3-1 (or the pseudogene TRBV3-2) and TRBJ1-2, with no clear D. With 0 bases removed from V and 8 bases from J, the gap between germline ends came to 16 bases. CDR3 length: 15 amino acids. Germline V gene sequence: CDR1 LGHDT, CDR2 YNNKEL (reference sequence). CDR3 residues: CASSQDRGNSQGYTF. As DNA, the CDR3 is TGTGCCAGCAGCCAAGATCGCGGAAACTCGCAGGGCTACACCTTC.

The chain is built from TRBV4-1 and TRBJ2-3; 7 bases match TRBD1. This CDR3 has 17 amino acids. Per germline, CDR1 MGHRA and CDR2 YSYEKL. Unmatched junction bases numbered 10, after V lost 0 bases and J lost 4 bases. The DNA for the CDR3 is TGCGCCAGCAGCCAAGATGGTGGCAGGGGGTACGCAGATACGCAGTATTTT. Translating gives CASSQDGGRGYADTQYF.

The chain carries TRBV11-3 and TRBJ1-1; D remains ambiguous. V was shortened by 5 bases and J by 7 bases, with 8 bases between the two germline ends. The CDR3 runs 11 residues. The V gene's germline CDR1 is SGHNT and CDR2 YENEEA. CDR3: CASSVGNEAFF. CDR3 DNA: TGTGCCAGCAGCGTAGGTAATGAAGCTTTCTTT. Supplemented by reference TRBV11-3 and TRBJ1-1, the full variable domain reads EAGVVQSPRYKIIEKKQPVAFWCNPISGHNTLYWYLQNLGQGPELLIRYENEEAVDDSQLPKDRFSAERLKGVDSTLKIQPAELGDSAVYLCASSVGNEAFFGQGTRLTVV.

J is TRBJ2-7 and V is TRBV5-1; TRBD2 aligns across 15 bases. Trimming took 3 bases from V and 6 from J; bases not matched to a gene: 7. Per germline, CDR1 SGHRS and CDR2 YFSETQ. This CDR3 spans 16 amino acids. The CDR3 is CASSSGLAGGRLEQYF. CDR3 sequence (DNA): TGCGCCAGCAGCTCGGGACTAGCGGGAGGCCGGCTCGAGCAGTACTTC.

This clone was detected only once. V gene TRBV5-4 combines with J gene TRBJ1-4; D gene ambiguous. Germline V lookup: CDR1 SGHNT, CDR2 YYREEE (reference sequence). There are 13 residues in the CDR3. Trimming left V 5 bases short and J 5 bases short, with 10 bases between. This chain's CDR3 is CASRRARNEKLFF. CDR3 in DNA: TGTGCCAGCAGACGAGCAAGAAATGAAAAACTGTTTTTT.

V gene TRBV4-1 combines with J gene TRBJ1-2; D call uncertain. There are 14 residues in the CDR3. Trimming stripped 0 bases from V and 8 bases from J, with 13 bases between. Looked up from germline, CDR1 is MGHRA and CDR2 is YSYEKL. Here the CDR3 DNA reads TGCGCCAGCAGCCAAGAGGAGGATTGGGGAGGCTACACCTTC. Protein: CASSQEEDWGGYTF.

The rearrangement joins TRBV19 to TRBJ1-2, with D hard to call. CDR3 length equals 13 residues. V was shortened by 1 base and J by 7 bases, with 10 bases between the two germline ends. The germline CDR1 and CDR2 sequences are LNHDA and SQIVND (reference sequence). The CDR3 spells CASSIGRAGGYTF. The CDR3 DNA sequence: TGTGCCAGTAGTATAGGGCGGGCTGGTGGCTACACCTTC.

The chain joins TRBV30 to TRBJ2-2, with a tentative D call TRBD1 (6 bases). V was pared by 5 bases and J by 4 bases, with 14 bases between. The CDR3 consists of 14 residues. Germline loops: CDR1 GTSNPN, CDR2 SVGIG (reference sequence). CDR3 DNA sequence: TGTGCCTGGGAAGACGGACAGTTCACCGGGGAGCTGTTTTTT. Translation: CAWEDGQFTGELFF.

J is TRBJ1-1 and V is TRBV6-9; weak D call: TRBD1 (6 bases). CDR1 and CDR2 (germline): MNHGY, SVAAGI. Between the trimmed V and J ends, which lost 7 bases and 3 bases, there was a span of 21 bases. This CDR3 has 16 amino acids. The CDR3 sequence: CASTSRGLKKDTEAFF. The CDR3, as DNA: TGTGCCAGCACGAGCAGGGGCCTTAAGAAAGACACTGAAGCTTTCTTT.

This clone was seen once. This sequence joins TRBV18 and TRBJ1-6; 7 nucleotides align to TRBD1. The germline gives CDR1 KGHSH, CDR2 LQKENI. This CDR3 has 15 residues. V dropped 5 bases and J dropped 8; count of bases not matched to a gene: 9. The CDR3 region is CASSTTSGTDSPLHF. The CDR3 DNA is TGTGCCAGCTCAACAACGTCGGGGACAGATTCACCCCTCCACTTT.

The chain employs TRBV6-5 and TRBJ2-3, with 7 bases matching TRBD2. V gave up 6 bases and J gave up 1 base; unmatched junction bases: 7. Germline CDR1 and CDR2: MNHEY and SVGAGI. The CDR3 length is 15 residues. Written as DNA, the CDR3 is TGTGCCAGCAGGGCCAGCGGGACGGGCACAGATACGCAGTATTTT. It encodes CASRASGTGTDTQYF.

In this sample, this clone turned up once. The J gene is TRBJ2-3, the V gene TRBV21-1; the DNA was not compared with TRBD2, the D call given in the table. TRBV21-1 is a documented pseudogene. This CDR3 contains 14 residues. The CDR3 DNA reads TGTGCCAGTAAAGCGGGGACCAGCACAGATACGCAGTATTTT. Amino acids: CASKAGTSTDTQYF.

The chain recombines TRBV9 with TRBJ2-6, with TRBD1 matching over 10 bases. Germline loops: CDR1 SGDLS, CDR2 YYNGEE. This CDR3 comprises 18 residues. Trimming at V came to 3 bases and at J to 4 bases, leaving 10 bases not matched to a gene. CDR3 protein: CASSAGQGVNIGANVLTF. CDR3 nucleotides: TGTGCCAGCAGCGCCGGACAGGGGGTTAACATAGGGGCCAACGTCCTGACTTTC. The full variable domain, with the rest looked up from reference TRBV9 and TRBJ2-6, is DSGVTQTPKHLITATGQRVTLRCSPRSGDLSVYWYQQSLDQGLQFLIQYYNGEERAKGNILERFSAQQFPDLHSELNLSSLELGDSALYFCASSAGQGVNIGANVLTFGAGSRLTVL.

V is TRBV11-2 and J is TRBJ1-2, with a tentative D call TRBD1 (5 bases). The germline gives CDR1 SGHAT, CDR2 FQNNGV. Trimming stripped 5 bases from V and 2 bases from J, with 21 bases between. This CDR3 is built from 17 residues. The CDR3 DNA follows: TGTGCCAGCAGCCCGGTTAGTTCCAGGGTGGGGAACTATGGCTACACCTTC. It codes for CASSPVSSRVGNYGYTF.